This T cell receptor (beta chain) was sequenced during a study of low-dose radiotherapy and immunotherapy resistance in tumors. Specified time point: after trial treatment. Stated treatment: LDRT plus nivolumab, ipilimumab, low-dose cyclophosphamide and aspirin (RACIN trial). The sample holds many counts of this clonotype. CDR1 and CDR2 from the germline V gene are MNHEY and SVGAGI. Trimming pared 8 bases from V and 5 bases from J, leaving 12 bases between. The CDR3 has 12 amino acids. Primers targeting TRAV and TRBV primed first-strand cDNA, covering alpha and beta chains. The authors amplified TCRs for 15 to 25 PCR cycles with a constant-region primer and a V-primer adapter. TCRdb processed the reads anew with MiXCR; each CDR3 protein has one entry. The top ten hold 9.5% to 13% of the sample, which has roughly 40,000 distinct CDR3 sequences, 25% to 30% seen once.

Sequenced here: PBMCs, sampled after low-dose radiotherapy plus immunotherapy. The chain has TRBV6-5 and TRBJ1-1; D is undetermined. This TCR derives from a male donor with prostate cancer. CDR3 sequence reads: CASGGSLTEAFF. For the CDR3, the DNA is TGTGCCAGCGGAGGTTCCTTGACTGAAGCTTTCTTT.